This TCR beta chain stems from a study of blood T cell repertoires in COVID-19. The wider study: The United States, Italy and Spain were the sources of the acute and convalescent COVID-19 samples. The cDNA or gDNA used as material had been derived from T cells, B-cell-depleted T cells, or PBMCs.

Authors' data handling: Using reference gene primer amplification, nucleated cell counts were estimated. Measured with immunoSEQ multiplex PCR; TCRdb has only the in-frame clones, and not every one. Clonal size and the V and J genes are those of that table, whereas D and trimming came from the DNA. The sample has approximately 250,000 clones, over 75% seen once; the top ten hold about 10%. Seattle patient enrollment occurred during active infection, with longitudinal follow-up thereafter. The specimen was peripheral blood. The TCR comes from a woman in her 70s with COVID-19, enrolled during active disease.

Here the CDR3 DNA reads TGTGCCAGCAGCCCCCGCGGAGGGCGGTGGAATGAGCAGTTCTTC. This sequence encodes CASSPRGGRWNEQFF. This sequence joins TRBV7-2 and TRBJ2-1; D might be TRBD2 (6 bases). CDR1 is SGHTA and CDR2 is FQGNSA in the germline V gene. The CDR3 is 15 residues long. The V end lost 5 bases, the J end lost 7 bases, and 18 bases lay between the germline ends. The entire variable domain, with the rest obtained from reference TRBV7-2 and TRBJ2-1, is as follows: GAGVSQSPSNKVTEKGKDVELRCDPISGHTALYWYRQSLGQGLEFLIYFQGNSAPDKSGLPSDRFSAERTGGSVSTLTIQRTQQEDSAVYLCASSPRGGRWNEQFFGPGTRLTVL.